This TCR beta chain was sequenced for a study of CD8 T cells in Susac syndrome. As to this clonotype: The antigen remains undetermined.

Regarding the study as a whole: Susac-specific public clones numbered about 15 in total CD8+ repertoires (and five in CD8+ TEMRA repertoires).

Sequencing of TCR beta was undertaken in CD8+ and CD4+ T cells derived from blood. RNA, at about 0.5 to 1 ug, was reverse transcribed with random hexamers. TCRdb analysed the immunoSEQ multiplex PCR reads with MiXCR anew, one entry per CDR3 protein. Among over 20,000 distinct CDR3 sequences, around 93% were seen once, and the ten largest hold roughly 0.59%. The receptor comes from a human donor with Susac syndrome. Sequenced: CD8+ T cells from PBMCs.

CDR3 bases: TGCAGCGGCGACGGACAGGCTATGAATGGGGGGGCAGATACGCAGTATTTT. This encodes CSGDGQAMNGGADTQYF. This chain connects TRBV29-1 to TRBJ2-3; D is possibly TRBD1 or TRBD2 (7 bases each). The V and J ends lost 7 bases and 4 bases respectively, with 27 bases between them. Per germline, CDR1 SQVTM and CDR2 ANQGSEA. The length of the CDR3 is 17 residues.